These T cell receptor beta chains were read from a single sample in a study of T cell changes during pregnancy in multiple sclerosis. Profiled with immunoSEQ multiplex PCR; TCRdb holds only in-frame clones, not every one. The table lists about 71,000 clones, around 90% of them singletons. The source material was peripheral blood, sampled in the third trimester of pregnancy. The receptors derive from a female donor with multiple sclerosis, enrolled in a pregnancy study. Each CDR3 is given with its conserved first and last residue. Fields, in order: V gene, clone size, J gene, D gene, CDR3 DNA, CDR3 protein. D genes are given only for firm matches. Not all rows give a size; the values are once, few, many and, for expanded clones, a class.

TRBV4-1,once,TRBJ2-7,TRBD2,TGCGCCAGCAGCCAAACGACTAGCGGGGCCTACGAGCAGTACTTC,CASSQTTSGAYEQYF
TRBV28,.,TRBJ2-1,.,TGTGCCAGCAGTTTATGGAAGCTCCCCAATGAGCAGTTCTTC,CASSLWKLPNEQFF
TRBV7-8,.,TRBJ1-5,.,TGTGCCAGCAGCTTTCCCGCAGGGCGTCAGCCCCAGCATTTT,CASSFPAGRQPQHF
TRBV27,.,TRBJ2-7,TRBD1,TGTGCCAGCAGTTTAGCCCCCGGACAGGGTTGGCCAACCTACGAGCAGTACTTC,CASSLAPGQGWPTYEQYF
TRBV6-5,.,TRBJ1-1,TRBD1,TGTGCCAGCAGCCTACAGGGGGACACTGAAGCTTTCTTT,CASSLQGDTEAFF
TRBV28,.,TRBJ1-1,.,TGTGCCAGCAGCCTTTCCGGAGGAGCTTTCTTT,CASSLSGGAFF
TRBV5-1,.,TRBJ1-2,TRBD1,TGCGCCAGCAGCTTGGGGCCCGTGACAGGGGGCACCGGCTACACCTTC,CASSLGPVTGGTGYTF
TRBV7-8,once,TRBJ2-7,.,TGTGCCAGCAGCTTAGCTGCGGGGACCTACGAGCAGTACTTC,CASSLAAGTYEQYF
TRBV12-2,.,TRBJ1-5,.,TGTGCAAGTCGCCCTCGACAGGGGGCTTCTTTTAGCAATCAGCCCCAGCATTTT,CASRPRQGASFSNQPQHF
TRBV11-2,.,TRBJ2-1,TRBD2,TGTGCCAGCAGCTTACCGGGACTAGCGGTCAACAATGAGCAGTTCTTC,CASSLPGLAVNNEQFF
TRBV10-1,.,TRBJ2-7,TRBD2,TGCGCCAGCAGTGAGTCACGGGAGGCAAGCAACGAGCAGTACTTC,CASSESREASNEQYF
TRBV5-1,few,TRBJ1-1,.,TGCGCCAGCAGCTTGGTAGCGCAGAGCTATGAAGCTTTCTTT,CASSLVAQSYEAFF
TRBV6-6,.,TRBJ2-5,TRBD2,TGTGCCAGCAGTTACCGGTTAGCGGGAGGGGACGAGACCCAGTACTTC,CASSYRLAGGDETQYF
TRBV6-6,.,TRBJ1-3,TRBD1,TGTGCCAGCAGTTACTGGGGACAGTCCGGTGGAAACACCATATATTTT,CASSYWGQSGGNTIYF
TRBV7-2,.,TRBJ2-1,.,TGTGCCAGCAGCTTACCAGCGGCCCTTGAGCAGTTCTTC,CASSLPAALEQFF
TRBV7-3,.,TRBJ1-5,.,TGTGCCAGCAGCCCCCTAAACGCAGGCCCGACAATGTGCAATCAGCCCCAGCATTTT,CASSPLNAGPTMCNQPQHF
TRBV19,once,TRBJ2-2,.,TGTGCCAGTAGTACGGTACAGGGAGACTCCGGGGAGCTGTTTTTT,CASSTVQGDSGELFF
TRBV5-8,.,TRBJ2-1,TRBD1,TGTGCCAGCAGCCTGGGACAGGGGGCCCCTCCTTACAATGAGCAGTTCTTC,CASSLGQGAPPYNEQFF
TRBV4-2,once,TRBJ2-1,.,TGTGCCAGCAGCCAACTATCATCCATCGGACAGCTCGTAGTTCCTATCTACAATGAGCAGTTCTTC,CASSQLSSIGQLVVPIYNEQFF
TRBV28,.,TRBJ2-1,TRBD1,TGTGCCAGCAGGGAAAAACAGGGGGCCGGGAACAATGAGCAGTTCTTC,CASREKQGAGNNEQFF
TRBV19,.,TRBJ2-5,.,TGTGCCAGCCTTGGAGCGGACCAAGAGACCCAGTACTTC,CASLGADQETQYF
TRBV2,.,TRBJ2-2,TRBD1,TGTGCCAGCAAGGGGACAGGGAACACCGGGGAGCTGTTTTTT,CASKGTGNTGELFF
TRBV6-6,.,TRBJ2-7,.,TGTGCCGCCAAACGGGGAGAAGGAGAGCAGTACTTC,CAAKRGEGEQYF
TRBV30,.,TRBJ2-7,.,TGTGCCTGGAGTGAGTCGAGGGACGAGCAGTACTTC,CAWSESRDEQYF
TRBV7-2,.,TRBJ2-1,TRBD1,TGTGCCAGCAGCTTCGGACAGGCTCGATTTGAGCAGTTCTTC,CASSFGQARFEQFF
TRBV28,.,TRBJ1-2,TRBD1,TGTGCCAGCAGTCGACAGGGGGCTGGCTACACCTTC,CASSRQGAGYTF
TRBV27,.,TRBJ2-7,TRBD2,TGTGCCAGCAGGCGGGAGGGCTGGTACGAGCAGTACTTC,CASRREGWYEQYF
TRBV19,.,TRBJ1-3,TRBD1,TGTGCCAGTACCCTGCGGGACAGGAGCTCTGGAAACACCATATATTTT,CASTLRDRSSGNTIYF
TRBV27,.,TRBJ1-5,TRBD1,TGTGCCAGCAGTTTCACAGGGGACCAGCCCCAGCATTTT,CASSFTGDQPQHF
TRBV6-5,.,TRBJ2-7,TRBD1,TGTGCCAGCAGTTACCCCCCAGGGACAGGGAGGTTTCGGCAGTACTTC,CASSYPPGTGRFRQYF
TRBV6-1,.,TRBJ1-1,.,TGTGCCAGCAGGGGCAGACAGATCGACACTGAAGCTTTCTTT,CASRGRQIDTEAFF
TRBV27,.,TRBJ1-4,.,TGTGCCAGCAAATCCATACAGGGTTTCTCGGAAAAACTGTTTTTT,CASKSIQGFSEKLFF
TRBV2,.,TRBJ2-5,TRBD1,TGTGCCAGCGGACTGGACAGGGAAGAGACCCAGTACTTC,CASGLDREETQYF
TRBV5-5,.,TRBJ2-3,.,TGTGCCAGCAGCTTTGGACAGAGCACAGATACGCAGTATTTT,CASSFGQSTDTQYF
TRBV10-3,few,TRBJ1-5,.,TGTGCCATCACCGGACAGATCAATCAGCCCCAGCATTTT,CAITGQINQPQHF
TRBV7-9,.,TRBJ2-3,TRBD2,TGTGCCAGCAGCTCCGTCCGGGGGGGAAGGACAGATACGCAGTATTTT,CASSSVRGGRTDTQYF
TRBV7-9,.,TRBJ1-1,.,TGTGCCAGCAGCTTAGGGGTAGGGGCCTCGGAGATGGACACTGAAGCTTTCTTT,CASSLGVGASEMDTEAFF
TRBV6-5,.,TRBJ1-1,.,TGTGCCAGCAGTTACCCCCGTGAGGGAGGGACTGAAGCTTTCTTT,CASSYPREGGTEAFF
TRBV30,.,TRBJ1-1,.,TGTGCCTGGAGAGGGGGGGCAGGGGTGAACACTGAAGCTTTCTTT,CAWRGGAGVNTEAFF